This TCR beta chain was found in a study of vaccination effects on CD4 cells after COVID-19. TCRdb's copy holds only in-frame clones and misses some; the assay was immunoSEQ multiplex PCR. The repertoire holds tens of thousands of clones, 70% to 85% seen once, with about 2% in the top ten. Cultured cells yielded isolated CD4+ T cells after approximately nine days. Each participant was given two doses of one vaccine (BNT162b2 or mRNA-1273). To note about this clone: Its specificity is unknown.

CDR3 size: 15 residues. CDR1 is SGHTA, CDR2 FQGNSA, per germline. J lost 8 bases, V lost 5 bases, and 13 bases had no gene match. This TCR derives from a human donor who received a COVID-19 vaccine. Sequences were derived from CD4+ T cells from PBMCs cultured without peptide, sampled after COVID-19 vaccination. The V call is TRBV7-2, the J call TRBJ1-1; 8 positions match TRBD1. The CDR3 DNA sequence: TGTGCCAGCAGCGTCGGGACAGGTCAAGGATCCGAAGCTTTCTTT. Its translation is CASSVGTGQGSEAFF.